These T cell receptor beta chains were read from a single sample in a study of blood T cells in healthy people across ages. TCRdb itself ran the 5' RACE reads through MiXCR, one entry per CDR3 protein. This table has 650,000 to 800,000 distinct CDR3 sequences, under 45% appearing once. Specimen: blood. The receptors were sampled from a man between 60 and 75 years old in good health. CDR3s include the opening cysteine and the closing phenylalanine or tryptophan. The D gene is left open where the match is weak. Where a row states a size, it is once, few, many or the class of an expanded clone; other rows omit it.

D gene	clone size	V gene	J gene	CDR3 DNA	CDR3 protein
-	-	TRBV12-3/TRBV12-4	TRBJ1-5	TGTGCCAGCAGTTTAGAGGCGGGGGTGTATCAGCCCCAGCATTTT	CASSLEAGVYQPQHF
-	-	TRBV6-6	TRBJ2-3	TGTGCCAGCAGCCCCTGGAGAGACACAGATACGCAGTATTTT	CASSPWRDTDTQYF
-	-	TRBV7-2	TRBJ1-5	TGTGCCAGCGCGGTGAATGGCAATCAGCCCCAGCATTTT	CASAVNGNQPQHF
-	-	TRBV20-1	TRBJ2-5	TGCAGGGCTAGAAGCGAGACCCAGTACTTC	CRARSETQYF
-	few	TRBV9	TRBJ1-5	TGTGCCAGCAGCGCCCACGGAGACATGGCAAATCAGCCCCAGCATTTT	CASSAHGDMANQPQHF
TRBD1	once	TRBV10-1	TRBJ2-1	TGCGCCAGCAGTGAGAGGGGGCAAGCCTACAATGAGCAGTTCTTC	CASSERGQAYNEQFF
-	-	TRBV5-1	TRBJ2-5	TGCGCCAGCAGCCAAACCAACAGGGTCCAAGAGACCCAGTACTTC	CASSQTNRVQETQYF
-	-	TRBV6-1	TRBJ2-1	TGTGCCAGCAGTGCGCCTAGCCCCACTCGGGGTAGTGAGCAGTTCTTC	CASSAPSPTRGSEQFF
-	-	TRBV12-3/TRBV12-4	TRBJ2-3	TGTGCCAGCAGTTTATCCCTACTAGATTCTCCTACGCAGTATTTT	CASSLSLLDSPTQYF
TRBD1	-	TRBV7-9	TRBJ2-5	TGTGCCAGCAGCCACGACAGGGGAAGGGAGACCCAGTACTTC	CASSHDRGRETQYF
-	few	TRBV28	TRBJ2-4	TGTGCCAGCAGTCCGAGCGAGGGGAACATTCAGTACTTC	CASSPSEGNIQYF
-	-	TRBV7-2	TRBJ1-2	TGTGCCAGCAGCTTAGGGGGAGGAGACTATGGCTACACCTTC	CASSLGGGDYGYTF
-	-	TRBV7-2	TRBJ1-1	TGTGCCAGCAGCTTAGGTGGCATAAGGGGCCAGACTGAAGCTTTCTTT	CASSLGGIRGQTEAFF
TRBD2	-	TRBV7-2	TRBJ2-3	TGTGCCAGCAGCCCCACCTTGACTCTGCGGGGGAACACAGATACGCAGTATTTT	CASSPTLTLRGNTDTQYF
TRBD1	many	TRBV7-9	TRBJ2-7	TGTGCCAGCAGCTCCCCCTCGGGACAGTCCTACGAGCAGTACTTC	CASSSPSGQSYEQYF
TRBD1	-	TRBV3-1	TRBJ2-7	TGTGCCAGCAGCCAAGATCTGGGGACAGGGGCTGACGAGCAGTACTTC	CASSQDLGTGADEQYF
-	-	TRBV4-1	TRBJ2-1	TGCGCCAGCAGCCGCGAGGAAAGTGGGGCATACGAGCAGTTCTTC	CASSREESGAYEQFF
-	-	TRBV29-1	TRBJ2-2	TGCAGCGGCCGAGGGGGCACCGGGGAGCTGTTTTTT	CSGRGGTGELFF
-	-	TRBV3-1	TRBJ2-7	TGTGCCAGCAGCCGAAGTTCGGAGTCGAGCTACGAGCAGTACTTC	CASSRSSESSYEQYF
-	few	TRBV5-6	TRBJ2-2	TGTGCCAGCAGCCACATTCCCGGGACACGGCTTCACACCGGGGAGCTGTTTTTT	CASSHIPGTRLHTGELFF
-	-	TRBV9	TRBJ2-3	TGTGCCAGCAGCGTAGAGGGGGTAGGCACAGATACGCAGTATTTT	CASSVEGVGTDTQYF
-	-	TRBV3-1	TRBJ2-5	TGTGCCAGCAGCACGGAAAGGGCGGGTACGGAGACCCAGTACTTC	CASSTERAGTETQYF